A selection of T cell receptor beta chains follows, all from one sample in a study of T cell responses to AZD1222 COVID-19 vaccine. The table came from immunoSEQ multiplex PCR; TCRdb's copy has only in-frame clones and leaves some out. Its listing shows 150,000 or so clones. Material: peripheral blood. Receptor source: an adult in good health. The CDR3 runs from the conserved cysteine through the conserved F or W. A D gene is named only where the DNA matches it firmly.

j_call: TRBJ2-3
d_call: .
v_call: TRBV24-1
cdr3_nt: TGTGCCACCAGTGATTTCAACACAGATACGCAGTATTTT
cdr3_aa: CATSDFNTDTQYF

j_call: TRBJ2-5
d_call: .
v_call: TRBV5-1
cdr3_nt: TGCGCCAGCAGCCCTGGTGTGGCCCGAGAGACCCAGTACTTC
cdr3_aa: CASSPGVARETQYF

j_call: TRBJ2-7
d_call: .
v_call: TRBV30
cdr3_nt: TGTGCCTGGAGTAGGCGGGGGCTCTACGAGCAGTACTTC
cdr3_aa: CAWSRRGLYEQYF

j_call: TRBJ2-1
d_call: TRBD2
v_call: TRBV29-1
cdr3_nt: TGCAGCGTTGGAGAATGGGGGGGGTCAATCTTC
cdr3_aa: CSVGEWGGSIF

j_call: TRBJ2-1
d_call: .
v_call: TRBV15
cdr3_nt: TGTGCCACCAGCAGGGTATACAATGAGCAGTTCTTC
cdr3_aa: CATSRVYNEQFF

j_call: TRBJ1-1
d_call: .
v_call: TRBV2
cdr3_nt: TGTGCCAGCGTGGTACAGGCGCACACTGAAGCTTTCTTT
cdr3_aa: CASVVQAHTEAFF

j_call: TRBJ1-2
d_call: .
v_call: TRBV2
cdr3_nt: TGTGCCAGCAGTCCCCAACCTAGGGTTGGCTACACCTTC
cdr3_aa: CASSPQPRVGYTF

j_call: TRBJ2-7
d_call: .
v_call: TRBV27
cdr3_nt: TGTGCCAGCAGTTTCAGGATGGGGCGCTTGGATAGGATCTACGAGCAGTACTTC
cdr3_aa: CASSFRMGRLDRIYEQYF

j_call: TRBJ2-3
d_call: .
v_call: TRBV21-1
cdr3_nt: TGTGCCAGCAGCGCCGGGACTGTTCGCACAGATACGCAGTATTTT
cdr3_aa: CASSAGTVRTDTQYF

j_call: TRBJ2-7
d_call: .
v_call: TRBV7-2
cdr3_nt: TGTGCCAGCAGCTTATCCCCTAGCCCCTACGAGCAGTACTTC
cdr3_aa: CASSLSPSPYEQYF

j_call: TRBJ2-7
d_call: .
v_call: TRBV30
cdr3_nt: TGTGCCTGGAGTGTACTTGGTTTCCCACTCATGGAGTACGAGCAGTACTTC
cdr3_aa: CAWSVLGFPLMEYEQYF

j_call: TRBJ2-7
d_call: .
v_call: TRBV9
cdr3_nt: TGTGCCAGCAGCGTGGGAGACGGCTACGAGCAGTACTTC
cdr3_aa: CASSVGDGYEQYF

j_call: TRBJ1-6
d_call: .
v_call: TRBV7-6
cdr3_nt: TGTGCCAGCAGCCCCGAGGGCAGACCGAATAATTCACCCCTCCACTTT
cdr3_aa: CASSPEGRPNNSPLHF

j_call: TRBJ1-6
d_call: .
v_call: TRBV4-1
cdr3_nt: TGCGCCAGCAGCCAAGGGACGAATTCACCCCTCCACTTT
cdr3_aa: CASSQGTNSPLHF

j_call: TRBJ2-7
d_call: TRBD1
v_call: TRBV25-1
cdr3_nt: TGTGCCAGCAGTGAACAAGGGACAGGGTCCTACGAGCAGTACTTC
cdr3_aa: CASSEQGTGSYEQYF

j_call: TRBJ1-1
d_call: .
v_call: TRBV4-1
cdr3_nt: TGCGCCAGCAGCCAAGTGTTGGGGATTCGAGCTTTCTTT
cdr3_aa: CASSQVLGIRAFF

j_call: TRBJ1-4
d_call: .
v_call: TRBV6-5
cdr3_nt: TGTGCCAGCAGTTACTCGAGATGGCTTAATGAAAAACTGTTTTTT
cdr3_aa: CASSYSRWLNEKLFF

j_call: TRBJ1-1
d_call: .
v_call: TRBV30
cdr3_nt: TGTGCCTGGAGCCAGCGGGGGGTGAACACTGAAGCTTTCTTT
cdr3_aa: CAWSQRGVNTEAFF

j_call: TRBJ2-1
d_call: .
v_call: TRBV6-2/TRBV6-3
cdr3_nt: TGTGCCAGCACTAACTCATGGGGGGCGCAAGGTACGGCGCAGTTCTTC
cdr3_aa: CASTNSWGAQGTAQFF

j_call: TRBJ2-2
d_call: TRBD2
v_call: TRBV5-4
cdr3_nt: TGTGCCAGCAGCTTAAATGGACTAGTGGTAACCGGGGAGCTGTTTTTT
cdr3_aa: CASSLNGLVVTGELFF

j_call: TRBJ2-2
d_call: .
v_call: TRBV30
cdr3_nt: TGTGCCTGGAGTGTACGTAAGGGAGCCGGGGAGCTGTTTTTT
cdr3_aa: CAWSVRKGAGELFF

j_call: TRBJ2-7
d_call: .
v_call: TRBV3-1/TRBV3-2
cdr3_nt: TGTGCCAGCAGCCCCGGGACGGGCCTCTACGAGCAGTACTTC
cdr3_aa: CASSPGTGLYEQYF

j_call: TRBJ2-1
d_call: TRBD2
v_call: TRBV28
cdr3_nt: TGTGCCAGCAGTCCCCGGGGGAGGGGCGGGAATGAGCAGTTCTTC
cdr3_aa: CASSPRGRGGNEQFF

j_call: TRBJ1-2
d_call: .
v_call: TRBV18
cdr3_nt: TGTGCCAGCTCACCCGGCCGGACATCAACTGGCTACACCTTC
cdr3_aa: CASSPGRTSTGYTF

j_call: TRBJ2-3
d_call: .
v_call: TRBV10-1
cdr3_nt: TGCGCCAGCAGTGAGTCGTGGACTCCGGCAGATACGCAGTATTTT
cdr3_aa: CASSESWTPADTQYF

j_call: TRBJ2-7
d_call: .
v_call: TRBV10-3
cdr3_nt: TGTGCCATCAGTGAGTCGACTGCGCCTTCCTACGAGCAGTACTTC
cdr3_aa: CAISESTAPSYEQYF

j_call: TRBJ2-3
d_call: TRBD2
v_call: TRBV10-3
cdr3_nt: TGTGCCATCAGTGCGGGACTAGCGCCAGATACGCAGTATTTT
cdr3_aa: CAISAGLAPDTQYF

j_call: TRBJ2-5
d_call: TRBD2
v_call: TRBV5-1
cdr3_nt: TGCGCCAGCAAGTTGGGGACTAGCGGAAACCAAGAGACCCAGTACTTC
cdr3_aa: CASKLGTSGNQETQYF

j_call: TRBJ2-3
d_call: .
v_call: TRBV11-3
cdr3_nt: TGTGCCAGCAGCTCCCAGGGGCGTTCTAGCACAGATACGCAGTATTTT
cdr3_aa: CASSSQGRSSTDTQYF

j_call: TRBJ1-5
d_call: .
v_call: TRBV19
cdr3_nt: TGTGCCAGTAAGGCGGCGGCCGGCAATCAGCCCCAGCATTTT
cdr3_aa: CASKAAAGNQPQHF

j_call: TRBJ1-5
d_call: .
v_call: TRBV19
cdr3_nt: TGTGCCAGTAGTATCCGAAACAACAATCAGCCCCAGCATTTT
cdr3_aa: CASSIRNNNQPQHF

j_call: TRBJ2-3
d_call: TRBD1
v_call: TRBV4-2
cdr3_nt: TGTGCCAGCAGCCAACAACCGGGACAGGGGCCGAAGCCCCTCACAGATACGCAGTATTTT
cdr3_aa: CASSQQPGQGPKPLTDTQYF

j_call: TRBJ1-1
d_call: TRBD1
v_call: TRBV7-3
cdr3_nt: TGTGCCAGCAGCTTAACGCACAGGGGCACTGAAGCTTTCTTT
cdr3_aa: CASSLTHRGTEAFF

j_call: TRBJ2-1
d_call: .
v_call: TRBV28
cdr3_nt: TGTGCCAGCAGTGGCTCGGCGGGGTCCTACAATGAGCAGTTCTTC
cdr3_aa: CASSGSAGSYNEQFF

j_call: TRBJ1-1
d_call: .
v_call: TRBV18
cdr3_nt: TGTGCCAGCTCACTCACAGGGAACACTGAAGCTTTCTTT
cdr3_aa: CASSLTGNTEAFF

j_call: TRBJ1-5
d_call: .
v_call: TRBV6-5
cdr3_nt: TGTGCCAGCAGTTACTCTTACGGGAAGGGGCAGCCCCAGCATTTT
cdr3_aa: CASSYSYGKGQPQHF

j_call: TRBJ1-2
d_call: TRBD1
v_call: TRBV4-1
cdr3_nt: TGCGCCAGCAGCCCTCCCGGGACAGGGTTTCGGGGCTACACCTTC
cdr3_aa: CASSPPGTGFRGYTF

j_call: TRBJ1-2
d_call: .
v_call: TRBV5-6
cdr3_nt: TGTGCCAGCAGCCCAGGGACCTATGGCTACACCTTC
cdr3_aa: CASSPGTYGYTF